This TCR beta chain emerged from a study of blood T cells in healthy people across ages. A sample-barcoded 5' primer and a J-beta primer mix were used in a second PCR of roughly 7 to 12 cycles. Individual samples furnished no less than 2.5 million CDR3-containing paired-end reads apiece. MiXCR, applied by TCRdb to the 5' RACE reads, yields one record per CDR3 protein. This sample has 760,000 or so distinct CDR3 sequences, with around a quarter found just once. The data were also submitted as part of a second study, on T cells of mothers and their children. That work contributes: Sample barcodes and 2-4 random nucleotides were added by the M1S primer of the second PCR.

The sequenced material came from blood. This receptor was identified in a boy between 10 and 17 years old in good health.

The CDR3 DNA follows: TGTGCCAGTACCTACGGGGGGGGGCAGGAGAAACTGTTTTTT. Translating gives CASTYGGGQEKLFF. This chain connects TRBV12-3 or TRBV12-4 to TRBJ1-4; tentatively, D is TRBD1 (6 bases). Trimming cost V 9 bases and J 11 bases, with 22 bases left between them. The CDR3 length is 14 residues.